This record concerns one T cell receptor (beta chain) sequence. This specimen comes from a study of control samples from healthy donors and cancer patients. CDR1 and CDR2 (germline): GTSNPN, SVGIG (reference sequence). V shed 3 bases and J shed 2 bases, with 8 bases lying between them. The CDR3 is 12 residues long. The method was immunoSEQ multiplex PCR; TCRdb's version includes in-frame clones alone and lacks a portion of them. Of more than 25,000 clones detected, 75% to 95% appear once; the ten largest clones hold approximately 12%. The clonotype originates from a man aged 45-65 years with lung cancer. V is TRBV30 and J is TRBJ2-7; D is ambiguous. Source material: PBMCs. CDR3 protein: CAWSPETYEQYF. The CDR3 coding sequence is TGTGCCTGGAGCCCAGAAACCTACGAGCAGTACTTC.